This T cell receptor (beta chain) was sequenced for a study of early T cells in non-severe SARS-CoV-2 infection. Study-level information: Sequenced bulk RNA came from whole blood that was unsorted, and chains were unpaired. Study findings and constraints: The study's VDJdb matching favored anti-spike CD8 responses and missed private and CD4 specificities.

The TCR library protocol attached unique molecular identifiers to the individual cDNA molecules. Via MiXCR, TCRdb re-called the 5' RACE reads, giving one row per CDR3 protein. The sample includes over 50,000 distinct CDR3 sequences, roughly 12% seen only once; the top ten take about 3%. This clonotype has more than one count but fewer than ten. The antigen is undetermined. This receptor was obtained from an adult who was a healthcare worker with PCR-confirmed SARS-CoV-2 infection or an uninfected control (not recorded which). Sequenced: whole blood.

The DNA for the CDR3 is TGTGCCAGCCAGGGTACAGATAATTCACCCCTCCACTTT. This sequence encodes CASQGTDNSPLHF. This rearrangement joins TRBV28 to TRBJ1-6; D possibly corresponds to TRBD1 (5 bases). Trimming removed 8 bases at V and 5 bases at J, with 10 bases between. Germline lookup yields CDR1 MDHEN and CDR2 SYDVKM. This CDR3 is 13 amino acids long.